The 18 T cell receptor beta chains presented below share a single source sample, sequenced in a study of ipilimumab plus nivolumab after autologous stem cell transplantation. The table came from immunoSEQ multiplex PCR; TCRdb's copy has only in-frame clones and leaves some out. The repertoire has over 75,000 clones, 75% to 85% of them found once; the top ten carry roughly 2%. The sample in question was PBMCs, obtained in a trial of ipilimumab plus nivolumab as post-transplant consolidation. These receptors all come from a male donor with diffuse large B-cell lymphoma.

The J gene is TRBJ2-5, the V gene TRBV7-9, with 13 bases aligning to TRBD2. The CDR3 extends over 16 amino acids. Trimming removed 5 bases from V and 2 bases from J; junction bases left unmatched: 5. Germline CDR1 SEHNR, CDR2 FQNEAQ (reference sequence). The CDR3 coding sequence is TGTGCCAGCAGCCAGACTAGCGGGGGGTTACAAGAGACCCAGTACTTC. Amino acid sequence: CASSQTSGGLQETQYF. Complete variable domain (other parts from reference TRBV7-9 and TRBJ2-5): DTGVSQNPRHKITKRGQNVTFRCDPISEHNRLYWYRQTLGQGPEFLTYFQNEAQLEKSRLLSDRFSAERPKGSFSTLEIQRTEQGDSAMYLCASSQTSGGLQETQYFGPGTRLLVL.

This chain connects TRBV11-2 to TRBJ2-3; no clear D. Trimming removed 5 bases at V and 4 bases at J, with 16 bases between. Germline assignment: CDR1 SGHAT and CDR2 FQNNGV. This CDR3 is built from 15 residues. The CDR3 loop reads CASSGPTLFADTQYF. In DNA, the CDR3 is TGTGCCAGCAGCGGCCCGACCCTTTTCGCAGATACGCAGTATTTT.

The V gene is TRBV20-1, the J gene TRBJ2-5; D remains ambiguous. The J call is uncertain, as TRBJ2-7 better fits the DNA end. Germline V gene lookup returns CDR1 DFQATT and CDR2 SNEGSKA (reference sequence). The CDR3 has 11 residues. The CDR3 DNA sequence: TGCAGTGCTAGAGATCGGGCCGAGCAGTACTTC. It specifies CSARDRAEQYF.

V usage is TRBV2 and J usage is TRBJ1-5, with 8 bases that match TRBD1. The V and J ends lost 6 bases and 0 bases, in that order; junction bases with no gene match: 7. CDR3 length: 16 amino acids. In germline, CDR1 is SNHLY, CDR2 FYNNEI. The CDR3 DNA follows: TGTGCCAGCAGCGGACAGGGACTTTATAGCAATCAGCCCCAGCATTTT. This gives the protein CASSGQGLYSNQPQHF.

This clone was found once. The rearrangement joins TRBV5-1 to TRBJ2-1, with 13 bases fitting TRBD2. Losses at the gene ends were 7 bases for V and 6 bases for J; bases not matched to a gene: 7. Germline-derived CDR1 and CDR2 are SGHRS and YFSETQ. The CDR3 extends over 15 amino acids. CDR3 nucleotides: TGCGCCAGCCGCCTCACTAGCGGGGGGGTCAATGAGCAGTTCTTC. Its protein is CASRLTSGGVNEQFF.

The gene calls are TRBV7-9 and TRBJ1-1; weak D call: TRBD1 (5 bases). The germline CDR1 and CDR2 sequences are SEHNR and FQNEAQ (reference sequence). Trimming shortened V by 1 base and J by 4 bases, and 10 bases separated the two germline ends. The length of the CDR3 is 14 residues. The CDR3 DNA is TGTGCCAGCAGCTTAGACGGGGCTCCCACTGAAGCTTTCTTT. Its protein product is CASSLDGAPTEAFF.

The chain is built from TRBV2 and TRBJ2-5; D is perhaps TRBD2 (6 bases). The CDR3 runs 15 residues. Trimming took 7 bases from V and 0 from J, leaving 15 bases between them. Looked up from germline, CDR1 is SNHLY and CDR2 is FYNNEI. CDR3 nucleotide sequence: TGTGCCAGCATCGCGGCTAGCGCCGACCAAGAGACCCAGTACTTC. Translating it yields CASIAASADQETQYF.

This clone has more than one count but fewer than ten. V is TRBV5-1 and J is TRBJ2-3; D might be TRBD2 (6 bases). Trimming left V 7 bases short and J 0 bases short, with 18 bases between. This CDR3 contains 16 residues. Germline CDR1 and CDR2: SGHRS and YFSETQ. The CDR3 loop reads CASPLGRSPSTDTQYF. Written as DNA, the CDR3 is TGCGCCAGCCCCCTTGGGAGGAGTCCTAGCACAGATACGCAGTATTTT.

This chain links TRBV25-1 with TRBJ2-1, with 7 bases matching TRBD1. Germline trimming cut 0 bases from V and 4 bases from J; bases unmatched to any gene: 6. Per the germline V gene, CDR1 is MGHDK and CDR2 is SYGVNS. The CDR3 runs to 16 residues. The chain's CDR3 is CASSEYDRANYNEQFF. CDR3 in DNA: TGTGCCAGCAGTGAATACGACAGGGCCAATTACAATGAGCAGTTCTTC.

The chain uses TRBV18 and TRBJ2-7; D remains unclear. The CDR3 spans 14 residues. Germline assignment: CDR1 KGHSH and CDR2 LQKENI. Trimming removed 0 bases at V and 4 bases at J, with 10 bases between. For the CDR3, the DNA is TGTGCCAGCTCACCACCCGCGACCAGATACGAGCAGTACTTC. Amino acid sequence: CASSPPATRYEQYF.

This clone was counted once. The chain recombines TRBV7-2 with TRBJ2-2; the D gene is possibly TRBD2 (7 bases). Trimming took off 1 base at V and 8 bases at J, with 14 bases between the two ends. The CDR3 totals 15 residues. Looked up from germline, CDR1 is SGHTA and CDR2 is FQGNSA. CDR3 sequence: CASSLVTAGAGELFF. Here the CDR3 DNA reads TGTGCCAGCAGCTTAGTAACCGCGGGGGCGGGGGAGCTGTTTTTT.

The rearrangement links TRBV12-5 to TRBJ1-1, with D possibly matching TRBD1 (6 bases). CDR1 LGHNT and CDR2 FRNRAP come from the germline V gene. CDR3 length equals 13 residues. Deletions cut 6 bases from V and 10 bases from J, with 18 bases between. The DNA of the CDR3 is TGTGCTAGTGGAAAAAACCCTGAGGGGGGAGCTTTCTTT. Protein sequence: CASGKNPEGGAFF.

The CDR3 nucleotides are TGCGCCAGCACCTCCGGGTTGGGTCAGGGAGGGGCCAACGTCCTGACTTTC. It translates to CASTSGLGQGGANVLTF. The rearrangement links TRBV5-1 to TRBJ2-6, with D possibly matching TRBD1 (5 bases). The CDR3 is made up of 17 amino acids. Between the trimmed V and J ends, which lost 6 bases and 4 bases, there was a span of 20 bases. Germline CDR1 reads SGHRS; CDR2 reads YFSETQ.

This clone showed up just a few times. The rearrangement links TRBV11-2 to TRBJ1-1, with D unclear. Germline V CDR1 and CDR2: SGHAT, FQNNGV. V was cut by 2 bases and J by 2 bases, with 12 bases left in between. The CDR3 is made up of 15 amino acids. The CDR3 nucleotides read TGTGCCAGCAGCTTAATACCAGACGCTAACACTGAAGCTTTCTTT. Protein: CASSLIPDANTEAFF.

The chain is built from TRBV1 and TRBJ2-5; the table's TRBD2 call for D was not verified on the DNA. TRBV1 is a pseudogene locus. The CDR3 is 16 residues long. The CDR3 here is CTSSQGHVGTRRTQYF. The CDR3 DNA reads as TGCACCAGCAGCCAAGGTCACGTCGGGACTAGAAGGACCCAGTACTTC.

This rearrangement joins TRBV2 to TRBJ2-3; the D is unclear. Trimming took off 4 bases at V and 1 base at J, with 6 bases between the two ends. The germline gives CDR1 SNHLY, CDR2 FYNNEI. The CDR3 loop spans 13 amino acids. Here the CDR3 reads CASSVVGTDTQYF. DNA for the CDR3: TGTGCCAGCAGTGTGGTGGGCACAGATACGCAGTATTTT.

The chain joins TRBV18 to TRBJ2-1; D might be TRBD1 (5 bases). CDR1 KGHSH and CDR2 LQKENI come from the germline V gene. V was trimmed by 3 bases and J by 8 bases, leaving 14 bases between them. CDR3 length: 14 amino acids. The DNA for the CDR3 is TGTGCCAGCTCACCGCAGGGTTATGAGGATGAGCAGTTCTTC. This codes for CASSPQGYEDEQFF.

The chain couples TRBV18 to TRBJ2-7; 10 bases line up with TRBD1. V lost 0 bases to trimming and J lost 4 bases; unmatched junction nucleotides: 6. The CDR3 runs to 16 residues. Germline CDR1 KGHSH, CDR2 LQKENI. The DNA of the CDR3 is TGTGCCAGCTCACCACCAGGGACAGGGGTCCTATACGAGCAGTACTTC. This encodes CASSPPGTGVLYEQYF. Drawing the rest from reference TRBV18 and TRBJ2-7, the complete variable domain is NAGVMQNPRHLVRRRGQEARLRCSPMKGHSHVYWYRQLPEEGLKFMVYLQKENIIDESGMPKERFSAEFPKEGPSILRIQQVVRGDSAAYFCASSPPGTGVLYEQYFGPGTRLTVT.